Listed here are 9 T cell receptor beta chains from one sample, sequenced in a study of type 1 regulatory T cells. Antigens of these TCRs are unknown. One entry per CDR3 protein results from TCRdb running MiXCR on the reads. The sample includes 35,000 to 50,000 distinct CDR3 sequences, more than 10% of them seen just once. Sequencing was carried out using cultured non-Tr1 T cells, either the whole culture or a sorted T cell fraction (not recorded which). The receptors here all came from a human donor in good health.

The chain carries TRBV20-1 and TRBJ1-6; TRBD1 aligns across 8 bases. V gave up 6 bases and J gave up 2 bases; unmatched junction bases: 0. This CDR3 has 13 residues. Germline CDR1 is DFQATT and CDR2 is SNEGSKA (reference sequence). CDR3 in DNA: TGCAGTGCACAGGGGGCCTATAATTCACCCCTCCACTTT. Translation: CSAQGAYNSPLHF.

This clonotype has more than one count but fewer than ten. V usage is TRBV12-3 or TRBV12-4 and J usage is TRBJ1-5; D is perhaps TRBD1 (6 bases). V shed 1 base and J shed 6 bases, with 13 bases lying between them. CDR3 length: 15 amino acids. CDR3 sequence reads: CASSLGGGGIQPQHF. The CDR3 DNA is TGTGCCAGCAGTTTAGGAGGCGGGGGCATTCAGCCCCAGCATTTT.

The table lists this clonotype with a few counts. The chain carries TRBV19 and TRBJ2-5; D ambiguous. The length of the CDR3 is 12 residues. Germline loops: CDR1 LNHDA, CDR2 SQIVND (reference sequence). Deletions cut 1 base from V and 6 bases from J, with 6 bases between. CDR3: CASSIAEQTQYF. The CDR3 DNA reads TGTGCCAGTAGTATAGCAGAACAGACCCAGTACTTC.

The table lists this clonotype with a count of one. Since a much larger clone is just one base distant, this may be a read error. The rearrangement uses TRBV18 and TRBJ2-7; D remains ambiguous. This CDR3 has 12 amino acids. CDR1 and CDR2 from the germline V gene are KGHSH and LQKENI. CDR3 sequence reads: CASSPESYKQYF. The CDR3, as DNA: TGTGCCAGCTCACCGGAATCCTACAAGCAGTACTTC.

This clonotype has more than one count but fewer than ten. The V gene is TRBV3-1, the J gene TRBJ1-2; no clear D. The CDR3 consists of 14 residues. The V and J ends lost 6 bases and 5 bases respectively, with 16 bases between them. CDR1 and CDR2 from the germline V gene are LGHDT and YNNKEL (reference sequence). CDR3 bases: TGTGCCAGCAGTATCACCGGGGAACCATATGGCTACACCTTC. Its translation: CASSITGEPYGYTF.

This clonotype has a handful of counts. The chain joins TRBV5-1 to TRBJ2-5; 7 positions match TRBD2. V trimming: 4 bases; J trimming: 0 bases; junction bases outside the gene matches: 6. The length of the CDR3 is 15 residues. In germline, CDR1 is SGHRS, CDR2 YFSETQ. The chain's CDR3 is CASSTFLADQETQYF. The CDR3 DNA reads as TGCGCCAGCAGCACCTTTCTAGCGGACCAAGAGACCCAGTACTTC.

V gene TRBV7-2 combines with J gene TRBJ2-5; 7 positions match TRBD2. The germline V gene encodes CDR1 SGHTA and CDR2 FQGNSA. The CDR3 has 14 residues. After removal of 5 bases from V and 5 bases from J, the junction contained 8 bases not matched to a gene. CDR3 DNA: TGTGCCAGCAGCCGACCGGGACTAACGGAGACCCAGTACTTC. Residues: CASSRPGLTETQYF.

This clonotype has ten or more counts. This chain links TRBV7-8 with TRBJ2-1; a weak D match, TRBD2 (5 bases). Germline assignment: CDR1 SGHVS and CDR2 FQNEAQ. Deletions cut 6 bases from V and 2 bases from J, with 11 bases between. This CDR3 spans 14 amino acids. Written as DNA, the CDR3 is TGTGCCAGCAGTCTAGCTGTTACCTACAATGAGCAGTTCTTC. Its translation: CASSLAVTYNEQFF.

This clonotype was counted at least ten times. The chain combines TRBV20-1 with TRBJ1-2, with D hard to call. CDR1 is DFQATT and CDR2 is SNEGSKA in the germline V gene (reference sequence). The CDR3 is 9 amino acids. Trimming removed 3 bases at V and 6 bases at J, with 2 bases between. DNA for the CDR3: TGCAGTGCTAGTCATGGCTACACCTTC. It is translated as CSASHGYTF.